This entry lists 25 T cell receptor beta chains sequenced from one sample in a study of cytotoxic CD8 clonotypes in ibrutinib-treated CLL. The protocol was immunoSEQ multiplex PCR, while the TCRdb copy is restricted to in-frame clones and leaves out a portion. This sample yields 150,000 to 200,000 clones, of which around nine tenths are seen a single time; approximately 3% belongs to the top ten. The sequences come from PBMCs, collected at disease progression, from a patient treated with ibrutinib. The receptor set was obtained from a human donor with chronic lymphocytic leukemia.

This clone occurred once. The J gene is TRBJ1-4, the V gene TRBV4-3, with a possible D match to TRBD1 (5 bases). The CDR3 runs to 17 residues. The germline CDR1 and CDR2 sequences are LGHNA and YSLEER. The germline V and J ends were trimmed by 0 bases and 3 bases, with 14 bases remaining between them. In DNA, the CDR3 is TGCGCCAGCAGCCAAGATGGGTTGGGGACCTCTAATGAAAAACTGTTTTTT. It encodes CASSQDGLGTSNEKLFF.

The chain carries TRBV11-3 and TRBJ2-1; 8 bases align to TRBD2. Looked up from germline, CDR1 is SGHNT and CDR2 is YENEEA. V shed 0 bases and J 8 bases; nucleotides not matched to a gene: 9. The CDR3 is 16 residues long. CDR3 bases: TGTGCCAGCAGCTTAGATCGAGGGACTAGTATCGATGAGCAGTTCTTC. Protein: CASSLDRGTSIDEQFF.

The chain links TRBV7-3 to TRBJ2-3; 8 nucleotides agree with TRBD2. J lost 4 bases, V lost 5 bases, and 8 bases had no gene match. There are 15 residues in the CDR3. Per the germline V gene, CDR1 is SGHTA and CDR2 is FQGTGA. CDR3 region: CASSTQAGVADTQYF. The CDR3 DNA reads TGTGCCAGCAGCACGCAAGCGGGAGTGGCAGATACGCAGTATTTT.

V and J are TRBV9 and TRBJ1-3; D is uncertain. Trimming took off 0 bases at V and 0 bases at J, with 7 bases between the two ends. In germline, CDR1 is SGDLS, CDR2 YYNGEE. This CDR3 is built from 15 residues. The CDR3 DNA reads as TGTGCCAGCAGCGTAGGTTCAGTCTCTGGAAACACCATATATTTT. Translated: CASSVGSVSGNTIYF.

This chain connects TRBV6-4 to TRBJ1-1; 7 nucleotides line up with TRBD1. Per germline, CDR1 MRHNA and CDR2 SNTAGT. V lost 8 bases to trimming and J lost 1 base; unmatched junction nucleotides: 7. This CDR3 is built from 14 residues. The CDR3: CASRDRQGNTEAFF. The CDR3 DNA follows: TGTGCCAGCCGCGACCGACAGGGGAACACTGAAGCTTTCTTT.

Regarding this clone: This could be a read error, since a much larger clone is one nucleotide away. DNA of the CDR3: TGTGCCAGCAGCTTAACAGGGAACACTGAAGCTTTCTTT. This encodes CASSLTGNTEAFF. The rearrangement links TRBV7-3 to TRBJ1-1; no reliable D call. The V end lost 0 bases, the J end lost 1 base, and 3 bases lay between the germline ends. In germline, CDR1 is SGHTA, CDR2 FQGTGA. The CDR3 covers 13 residues. Using reference TRBV7-3 and TRBJ1-1 for the parts outside the CDR3, the full variable domain is GAGVSQTPSNKVTEKGKYVELRCDPISGHTALYWYRQSLGQGPEFLIYFQGTGAADDSGLPNDRFFAVRPEGSVSTLKIQRTERGDSAVYLCASSLTGNTEAFFGQGTRLTVV.

The chain has TRBV4-1 and TRBJ2-7; D is possibly TRBD2 (6 bases). Per germline, CDR1 MGHRA and CDR2 YSYEKL. The CDR3 contains 13 residues. V gave up 6 bases and J gave up 4 bases, with 13 bases separating them. CDR3 amino acids: CASRSAGTYEQYF. DNA of the CDR3: TGCGCCAGCAGGTCAGCGGGTACGTACGAGCAGTACTTC.

This rearrangement joins TRBV30 to TRBJ2-6; 10 bases fit TRBD1. CDR1 GTSNPN and CDR2 SVGIG come from the germline V gene (reference sequence). V gave up 2 bases and J gave up 4 bases; unmatched junction bases: 11. CDR3 size: 18 residues. DNA for the CDR3: TGTGCCTGGAGTATTAGTTGGGGACAGGGGTTCGGGGCCAACGTCCTGACTTTC. It specifies CAWSISWGQGFGANVLTF. Filled out from reference TRBV30 and TRBJ2-6, the complete variable domain reads SQTIHQWPATLVQPVGSPLSLECTVEGTSNPNLYWYRQAAGRGLQLLFYSVGIGQISSEVPQNLSASRPQDRQFILSSKKLLLSDSGFYLCAWSISWGQGFGANVLTFGAGSRLTVL.

This clone was seen a single time. The V and J genes are TRBV19 and TRBJ1-1; no reliable D call. V was shortened by 1 base and J by 0 bases, with 12 bases between the two germline ends. This CDR3 contains 16 residues. Germline V lookup: CDR1 LNHDA, CDR2 SQIVND (reference sequence). CDR3 protein: CASSIGYGRVNTEAFF. CDR3 bases: TGTGCCAGTAGTATAGGTTATGGCCGGGTGAACACTGAAGCTTTCTTT.

The chain joins TRBV28 to TRBJ2-3, with 7 bases aligning to TRBD1. Germline CDR1 is MDHEN and CDR2 is SYDVKM. The CDR3 has 20 residues. Losses at the gene ends were 3 bases for V and 6 bases for J; bases not matched to a gene: 24. The CDR3 sequence is CASSFSSVVGQRKFSDTQYF. CDR3 sequence (DNA): TGTGCCAGCAGTTTTTCTTCTGTCGTGGGACAGCGAAAGTTCTCCGATACGCAGTATTTT. Drawing the rest from reference TRBV28 and TRBJ2-3, the complete variable domain is DVKVTQSSRYLVKRTGEKVFLECVQDMDHENMFWYRQDPGLGLRLIYFSYDVKMKEKGDIPEGYSVSREKKERFSLILESASTNQTSMYLCASSFSSVVGQRKFSDTQYFGPGTRLTVL.

This clone was observed once. CDR3 residues: CASSPGTSELEQYF. The CDR3 region has the DNA TGTGCCAGCTCACCAGGGACTTCGGAGTTGGAGCAGTACTTC. This rearrangement joins TRBV18 to TRBJ2-7; TRBD2 is a possible D gene (6 bases). The CDR3 loop spans 14 amino acids. In germline, CDR1 is KGHSH, CDR2 LQKENI. Between the trimmed V and J ends, which lost 2 bases and 7 bases, there was a span of 15 bases.

V is TRBV2 and J is TRBJ1-4, with D maybe TRBD1 (6 bases). V was pared by 4 bases and J by 0 bases, with 12 bases between. Germline V gene sequence: CDR1 SNHLY, CDR2 FYNNEI. The CDR3 runs 16 residues. CDR3 sequence reads: CASSVTGRATNEKLFF. The CDR3 region has the DNA TGTGCCAGCAGTGTGACAGGAAGGGCAACTAATGAAAAACTGTTTTTT.

In this sample, this clone turned up a few times. This chain uses TRBV19 with TRBJ1-2; D gene unclear. Looked up from germline, CDR1 is LNHDA and CDR2 is SQIVND (reference sequence). This CDR3 spans 14 amino acids. The germline V and J ends were trimmed by 7 bases and 8 bases, with 20 bases remaining between them. The CDR3 is CASTLGQLVLGYTF. The DNA of the CDR3 is TGTGCCAGTACCTTAGGCCAGCTGGTCTTAGGCTACACCTTC.

V and J are TRBV10-2 and TRBJ1-5, with a possible D match to TRBD1 (6 bases). CDR3 size: 15 residues. V dropped 7 bases and J dropped 5 bases, with 18 bases sitting between them. CDR1 WSHSY and CDR2 SAAADI come from the germline V gene. The CDR3: CASKSVGGGDQPQHF. CDR3 sequence (DNA): TGCGCCAGCAAGTCTGTTGGGGGGGGCGATCAGCCCCAGCATTTT.

This clone was observed a single time. The chain is built from TRBV6-8 and TRBJ1-2, with D tentatively TRBD1 (5 bases). Germline V gene data show CDR1 as MNHGY and CDR2 as SAAAGT. This CDR3 spans 17 amino acids. Trimming stripped 3 bases from V and 4 bases from J, with 21 bases between. The CDR3 nucleotides are TGTGCCAGCAGTTATTGGGTCCTTGCAGGGACCCTCTATGGCTACACCTTC. Amino acid sequence: CASSYWVLAGTLYGYTF.

The chain is built from TRBV20-1 and TRBJ2-7; no firm D call. CDR3 length equals 11 residues. The germline CDR1 and CDR2 sequences are DFQATT and SNEGSKA (reference sequence). The germline V and J ends were trimmed by 6 bases and 5 bases, with 11 bases remaining between them. CDR3 coding DNA: TGCAGTGCAACAGATTACGACGAGCAGTACTTC. Its protein is CSATDYDEQYF.

The V call is TRBV7-9, the J call TRBJ2-7; a weak D match, TRBD1 (5 bases). The CDR3 loop spans 16 amino acids. Trimming pared 5 bases from V and 4 bases from J, leaving 21 bases between. Germline CDR1 reads SEHNR; CDR2 reads FQNEAQ (reference sequence). CDR3 coding DNA: TGTGCCAGCAGCCCGAGAGGAGTCAGGGCATGGTACGAGCAGTACTTC. Its protein product is CASSPRGVRAWYEQYF.

In its sample, this clone was seen once. This sequence joins TRBV28 and TRBJ1-3, with D perhaps TRBD1 (6 bases). The V gene's germline CDR1 is MDHEN and CDR2 SYDVKM. CDR3 length equals 17 residues. Trimming removed 4 bases at V and 3 bases at J, with 19 bases between. The CDR3 region has the DNA TGTGCCAGCAGTTCGGATACGTTCGGGGGGCGTGGAAACACCATATATTTT. Translation gives CASSSDTFGGRGNTIYF. Combining the CDR3 with reference TRBV28 and TRBJ1-3 gives the whole variable domain DVKVTQSSRYLVKRTGEKVFLECVQDMDHENMFWYRQDPGLGLRLIYFSYDVKMKEKGDIPEGYSVSREKKERFSLILESASTNQTSMYLCASSSDTFGGRGNTIYFGEGSWLTVV.

In this sample, this clone turned up once. CDR3 DNA sequence: TGTGCCAGCAGCTTAGGAGGGAGGGTGGAGACCCAGTACTTC. Translating it yields CASSLGGRVETQYF. The V call is TRBV7-2, the J call TRBJ2-5; TRBD2 matches at 7 bases. Germline lookup yields CDR1 SGHTA and CDR2 FQGNSA. The CDR3 totals 14 residues. Trimming removed 1 base from V and 5 bases from J; junction bases left unmatched: 4.

The rearrangement uses TRBV5-5 and TRBJ1-4, with unresolved D. V gave up 3 bases and J gave up 0 bases, with 6 bases separating them. Germline V gives CDR1 SGHKS, CDR2 YYEKEE (reference sequence). The CDR3 is 14 amino acids. CDR3 DNA: TGTGCCAGCAGCTCCATAACAACTAATGAAAAACTGTTTTTT. Its translation: CASSSITTNEKLFF.

This clone was found a few times. This chain uses TRBV6-1 with TRBJ2-7; no firm D call. The length of the CDR3 is 13 residues. The V end was cut by 6 bases, the J end by 0 bases, with 9 bases between. Per germline, CDR1 MNHNS and CDR2 SASEGT. The CDR3 bases are TGTGCCAGCAGACTAAGCGCCTCCTACGAGCAGTACTTC. Protein: CASRLSASYEQYF.

The chain carries TRBV11-3 and TRBJ1-1; D gene ambiguous. This CDR3 is built from 15 residues. Trimming cost V 2 bases and J 1 base, with 11 bases left between them. Germline CDR1 and CDR2: SGHNT and YENEEA. The CDR3 sequence is CASSLSRESNTEAFF. The DNA for the CDR3 is TGTGCCAGCAGCTTATCTCGGGAGTCGAACACTGAAGCTTTCTTT.

This sequence joins TRBV18 and TRBJ1-4, with a tentative D call TRBD1 (5 bases). Germline V lookup: CDR1 KGHSH, CDR2 LQKENI. Trimming removed 4 bases from V and 6 bases from J, with 9 bases in between. This CDR3 region has 13 residues. CDR3 coding DNA: TGTGCCAGCTCACTTCGGGGGGATGAAAAACTGTTTTTT. The encoded protein is CASSLRGDEKLFF.

For the CDR3, the DNA is TGCAGCGTTGTAACAGGGGTTAACTACAATGAGCAGTTCTTC. Translating it yields CSVVTGVNYNEQFF. The rearrangement uses TRBV29-1 and TRBJ2-1; 7 nucleotides agree with TRBD1. This CDR3 region has 14 residues. The V segment lost 4 bases and the J segment 3 bases; nucleotides outside the gene matches: 6. Germline loops: CDR1 SQVTM, CDR2 ANQGSEA.

This CDR3 reads CASSQDFPSLAGVVEQYF. The CDR3 DNA sequence: TGCGCCAGCAGCCAAGATTTCCCCTCACTAGCGGGAGTAGTCGAGCAGTACTTC. This rearrangement joins TRBV4-1 to TRBJ2-7; TRBD2 aligns across 11 bases. V lost 0 bases and J lost 6; bases outside the gene matches: 13. This CDR3 contains 18 residues. From germline, CDR1 is MGHRA and CDR2 YSYEKL.